This entry describes one T cell receptor beta chain. The antigen is not known. Some clones are missing from TCRdb's copy, which holds only in-frame ones; the method was immunoSEQ multiplex PCR. The table lists over 70,000 clones, roughly 77% of them singletons. Germline V CDR1 and CDR2: SNHLY, FYNNEI. V lost 4 bases to trimming and J lost 0 bases, with 19 bases between them. There are 18 residues in the CDR3. These data are taken from a study of cytotoxic CD8 clonotypes in ibrutinib-treated CLL. Whole-study results and caveats: At the start, clonality exceeded age-matched healthy donors and followed circulating CD8+ T-cell counts. Public clonotypes, an uncommon group, contracted or remained stable on treatment.

The sequencing here drew on PBMCs, taken after 12 months of ibrutinib treatment. The chain joins TRBV2 to TRBJ1-3, with D perhaps matching TRBD1 (5 bases). This clonotype originated in a human donor with chronic lymphocytic leukemia. CDR3 DNA sequence: TGTGCCAGCAGTGGGGCCTCTCTGACAGCGTACTCTGGAAACACCATATATTTT. Amino acids: CASSGASLTAYSGNTIYF.